These 2 T cell receptor beta chains were all obtained from the same sample, sequenced in a study of cytomegalovirus exposure and HLA in healthy donors. Sequencing used immunoSEQ multiplex PCR; TCRdb keeps in-frame clones, though not all of them. This sample has around 70,000 clones, with 95% found just once. The sample consisted of PBMCs. The source is a man younger than 30 in good health and CMV-seronegative.

This clone was detected once. The chain uses TRBV21-1 and TRBJ2-7; the table's D call of TRBD1 was not tested on the DNA. TRBV21-1 is a documented pseudogene. The length of the CDR3 is 13 residues. This chain's CDR3 is CASGAGKAYEQYF. CDR3 nucleotide sequence: TGTGCCAGCGGGGCAGGGAAAGCCTACGAGCAGTACTTC.

The rearrangement uses TRBV5-6 and TRBJ2-3, with 7 bases aligning to TRBD2. Trimming removed 4 bases from V and 1 base from J; junction bases left unmatched: 9. Germline V CDR1 and CDR2: SGHDT, YYEEEE. CDR3 length: 16 residues. The CDR3 sequence is CASSLGRGVGTDTQYF. For the CDR3, the DNA is TGTGCCAGCAGCCTGGGACGGGGGGTAGGCACAGATACGCAGTATTTT.